The 10 T cell receptor beta chains presented below share a single source sample, sequenced in a study of T cells in Graves' hyperthyroidism and ophthalmopathy. RNA transcripts yielded amplified TCR beta CDR3 regions. Initially, a first-round RT-PCR of the TCR CDR3 employed the HTBI primer set. TCRdb passed the multiplex PCR reads through MiXCR, listing each CDR3 protein once. Of some 740,000 distinct CDR3 sequences listed, less than 15% are singletons. What was sequenced was blood. The receptors shown here come from a woman under 30 with Graves' hyperthyroidism.

The sample holds many counts of this clonotype. The chain recombines TRBV28 with TRBJ2-2, with D unresolved. The CDR3 is made up of 13 amino acids. Trimming left V 3 bases short and J 1 base short, with 3 bases between. Germline V gives CDR1 MDHEN, CDR2 SYDVKM. CDR3 nucleotide sequence: TGTGCCAGCAGTTTCAGGAACACCGGGGAGCTGTTTTTT. Translated: CASSFRNTGELFF.

This clonotype was seen at least ten times. The genes are TRBV14 and TRBJ1-1; D unclear. The germline CDR1 and CDR2 sequences are SGHDN and FVKESK. This CDR3 has 14 amino acids. The germline V and J ends were trimmed by 2 bases and 1 base, with 8 bases remaining between them. For the CDR3, the DNA is TGTGCCAGCAGCCAATCTGCCCGGAACACTGAAGCTTTCTTT. Amino acid sequence: CASSQSARNTEAFF.

V and J are TRBV9 and TRBJ1-4; D call uncertain. V was cut by 5 bases and J by 0 bases, with 8 bases left in between. Germline CDR1 and CDR2: SGDLS and YYNGEE. The CDR3 spans 14 residues. The CDR3 bases are TGTGCCAGCAGTCTCCGGTCAACTAATGAAAAACTGTTTTTT. Residues: CASSLRSTNEKLFF. The full variable domain, its missing parts supplied by reference TRBV9 and TRBJ1-4, is DSGVTQTPKHLITATGQRVTLRCSPRSGDLSVYWYQQSLDQGLQFLIQYYNGEERAKGNILERFSAQQFPDLHSELNLSSLELGDSALYFCASSLRSTNEKLFFGSGTQLSVL.

This clonotype was observed once. V gene TRBV7-9 combines with J gene TRBJ2-3, with D unresolved. Looked up from germline, CDR1 is SEHNR and CDR2 is FQNEAQ (reference sequence). The CDR3 runs to 14 residues. V dropped 4 bases and J dropped 1 base, with 9 bases sitting between them. The chain's CDR3 is CASSYEIRTDTQYF. The CDR3 DNA reads as TGTGCCAGCAGCTACGAGATCCGCACAGATACGCAGTATTTT. The whole variable domain, remainder taken from reference TRBV7-9 and TRBJ2-3, is DTGVSQNPRHKITKRGQNVTFRCDPISEHNRLYWYRQTLGQGPEFLTYFQNEAQLEKSRLLSDRFSAERPKGSFSTLEIQRTEQGDSAMYLCASSYEIRTDTQYFGPGTRLTVL.

The chain recombines TRBV29-1 with TRBJ1-2, with 7 bases lining up with TRBD1. The germline V gene encodes CDR1 SQVTM and CDR2 ANQGSEA. Trimming took 0 bases from V and 4 from J; bases not matched to a gene: 5. The CDR3 loop spans 14 amino acids. The DNA of the CDR3 is TGCAGCGTTGAAGAAACTGGACAGGTCTATGGCTACACCTTC. Residues: CSVEETGQVYGYTF.

The gene calls are TRBV20-1 and TRBJ1-1; 11 bases fit TRBD1. The CDR3 extends over 17 amino acids. Germline CDR1 is DFQATT and CDR2 is SNEGSKA (reference sequence). V lost 1 base, J lost 0 bases, and 7 bases stayed unmatched. CDR3 DNA sequence: TGCAGTGCTAGAGGATACGGGACAGGGGGGTTGAACACTGAAGCTTTCTTT. Its protein product is CSARGYGTGGLNTEAFF.

This clonotype was counted at least ten times. V is TRBV24-1 and J is TRBJ1-5; D uncertain. Germline V gives CDR1 KGHDR, CDR2 SFDVKD. CDR3 size: 14 residues. Trimming pared 6 bases from V and 2 bases from J, leaving 10 bases between. The CDR3 DNA reads as TGTGCCACCAGTCACGGTTCGGGCAATCAGCCCCAGCATTTT. Translated, it gives CATSHGSGNQPQHF.

CDR3: CASSQDPRGRLAYNEQFF. Written as DNA, the CDR3 is TGTGCCAGCAGCCAAGATCCCAGGGGGCGCCTCGCCTACAATGAGCAGTTCTTC. This sequence joins TRBV4-2 and TRBJ2-1; 8 nucleotides line up with TRBD1. With V trimmed by 0 bases and J by 2 bases, 9 bases remained unmatched. The CDR3 is 18 amino acids. Germline V gene data show CDR1 as LGHNA and CDR2 as YNFKEQ.

This clonotype came up many times. J is TRBJ2-3 and V is TRBV6-5; D gene unclear. Between the trimmed V and J ends, which lost 0 bases and 2 bases, there was a span of 9 bases. Germline V lookup: CDR1 MNHEY, CDR2 SVGAGI. The CDR3 extends over 15 amino acids. CDR3 in DNA: TGTGCCAGCAGTTACTCACGGGCCTACACAGATACGCAGTATTTT. It encodes CASSYSRAYTDTQYF.

This chain links TRBV11-3 with TRBJ1-2; 10 bases match TRBD1. With V trimmed by 4 bases and J by 2 bases, 7 bases remained unmatched. CDR1 and CDR2 from the germline V gene are SGHNT and YENEEA. CDR3 length: 16 residues. CDR3 in amino acids: CASSSPGQGLNYGYTF. The CDR3 DNA reads as TGTGCCAGCAGCTCCCCGGGACAGGGGCTAAACTATGGCTACACCTTC.